This T cell receptor beta chain was documented in a study of CD8+ T cells in alopecia areata. CD4+ and CD8+ T cells were sorted from PBMCs. Study-level findings and limits: Sequenced scalp T cells also include alphabeta T cells resident in normal skin. Lesional scalp displayed greater clonality than normal scalp, most notably in alopecia totalis/universalis.

Notes on this clone: The target antigen is unknown.

In each case, RNA was isolated and then reverse transcribed into cDNA as the sequencing template. Generated by immunoSEQ multiplex PCR, the TCRdb table keeps only in-frame clones and is missing some. The sample includes about 100,000 clones, approximately 60% seen only once; the top ten take under 25%. The CDR3 has 14 amino acids. V was trimmed by 1 base and J by 0 bases, leaving 7 bases between them. Germline values: CDR1 GTSNPN, CDR2 SVGIG (reference sequence). Sequencing input: CD8+ T cells sorted from blood. The origin of this receptor is a human donor in good health. This chain connects TRBV30 to TRBJ2-1, with D possibly called TRBD1 or TRBD2 (6 bases each). CDR3: CAWSGGASYNEQFF. As DNA, the CDR3 is TGTGCCTGGAGTGGGGGGGCCTCCTACAATGAGCAGTTCTTC. The full variable domain, completed using reference TRBV30 and TRBJ2-1, is SQTIHQWPATLVQPVGSPLSLECTVEGTSNPNLYWYRQAAGRGLQLLFYSVGIGQISSEVPQNLSASRPQDRQFILSSKKLLLSDSGFYLCAWSGGASYNEQFFGPGTRLTVL.